Listed below are T cell receptor beta chains from one sample, sequenced in a study of T cell responses to AZD1222 COVID-19 vaccine. Data came from immunoSEQ multiplex PCR; TCRdb stores just in-frame clones and leaves some out. This table has about 160,000 clones, more than 85% appearing once. The source was peripheral blood, collected 28 days after the second AZD1222 dose. The receptor source for this set is an adult who received the AZD1222 COVID-19 vaccine. Both conserved end residues are part of each CDR3. D genes are given only for firm matches. Size values are once, few and many counts, or a class for expanded clones, and some rows have none.

TGTGCCAGCAGTTATACCCCGGGACGTAGCTCTGGAAACACCATATATTTT CASSYTPGRSSGNTIYF TRBJ1-3 - TRBV7-2 - 17
TGCGCCAGCAGATCAACTAGCGGGACAGATACGCAGTATTTT CASRSTSGTDTQYF TRBJ2-3 - TRBV5-1 TRBD2 14
TGTGCCAGCAGTCCGGGACTAGCCGGCGAGCAGTACTTC CASSPGLAGEQYF TRBJ2-7 - TRBV6-5 TRBD2 13
TGTGCCAGCAGCGTAGAAATGGGACTCAATGAGCAGTTCTTC CASSVEMGLNEQFF TRBJ2-1 - TRBV9 - 14
TGTGCCAGCAGCTTGGGACTAGCGGGAGTCCATGAGCAGTTCTTC CASSLGLAGVHEQFF TRBJ2-1 - TRBV11-3 TRBD2 15
TGTGCCGCGAACAGGAACACTGAAGCTTTCTTT CAANRNTEAFF TRBJ1-1 - TRBV30 - 11
TGCAGTGCTTGGGCGCAAGAGACCCAGTACTTC CSAWAQETQYF TRBJ2-5 - TRBV20-1 - 11
TGTGCCAGTAGTAGTGGCAGGGAGGAAAACACCATATATTTT CASSSGREENTIYF TRBJ1-3 - TRBV19 - 14
TGTGCCAGCAGCTTAGGGGCTAGCGGCTATTACACCGGGGAGCTGTTTTTT CASSLGASGYYTGELFF TRBJ2-2 - TRBV7-9 TRBD2 17
TGTGCCAGCGGGAGCAGGGGGATGAACTATGGCTACACCTTC CASGSRGMNYGYTF TRBJ1-2 - TRBV2 TRBD1 14
TGTGCCAGCAGTCGGACGACAGATACGCAGTATTTT CASSRTTDTQYF TRBJ2-3 - TRBV2 - 12
TGTGCCAGCAGCCAAGAAGCAGGGAAAATTAACTATGGCTACACCTTC CASSQEAGKINYGYTF TRBJ1-2 - TRBV14 - 16
TGTGCCTGGAGCGGTGGGACAGGGAATTTGAAGCAGTACTTC CAWSGGTGNLKQYF TRBJ2-7 - TRBV30 TRBD1 14
TGTGCCAGTAGTATAAAGTGGGACAGGTTCAACACTGAAGCTTTCTTT CASSIKWDRFNTEAFF TRBJ1-1 - TRBV19 TRBD1 16
TGTGCCACCAGTGACACGACCACCGGGACAGGGGAGCTGTTTTTT CATSDTTTGTGELFF TRBJ2-2 few TRBV24-1 - 15
TGTGCCAGCAGTCCTCATGAAAAACTGTTTTTT CASSPHEKLFF TRBJ1-4 - TRBV28 - 11
TGTGCCAGCAGCTTCAACAAAATAGGACGGTCCGCCGACGAGCAGTACTTC CASSFNKIGRSADEQYF TRBJ2-7 - TRBV7-9 - 17
TGTGCCAGCAGAGAGGTTGGCAGAAACATTCAGTACTTC CASREVGRNIQYF TRBJ2-4 once TRBV7-2 - 13
TGTGCCAGCAGCTTTTCCTCTGGAAACACCATATATTTT CASSFSSGNTIYF TRBJ1-3 - TRBV5-4 - 13
TGTGCCAGCAGCTTGGCTACGCGGGTGAACAATGAGCAGTTCTTC CASSLATRVNNEQFF TRBJ2-1 few TRBV7-9 - 15
TGTGCCAGCAGCTTTAGTAGCGGGAACGCAGATACGCAGTATTTT CASSFSSGNADTQYF TRBJ2-3 - TRBV7-6 TRBD2 15
TGTGCCTGGAGTGTACGGGGGGAAGCTTTCTTT CAWSVRGEAFF TRBJ1-1 - TRBV30 - 11
TGTGCCACCAGTGATGCGAGACAGGAGACCTACGAGCAGTACTTC CATSDARQETYEQYF TRBJ2-7 - TRBV24-1 - 15
TGTGCCAGCAGCCCACGGAATTGGACAGGGGGGTTCTTC CASSPRNWTGGFF TRBJ2-1 - TRBV11-2 TRBD1 13
TGTGCCAGCAGTCCTAGCACCGGGGGGTATGGGTATGGCTACACCTTC CASSPSTGGYGYGYTF TRBJ1-2 - TRBV27 - 16
TGTGCCAGCAGTTTAGGCGTCGGCCCCTACAATGAGCAGTTCTTC CASSLGVGPYNEQFF TRBJ2-1 - TRBV27 - 15
TGTGCCAGCAGCCCAAAAAGCTGGTACGATGTGTACGAGCAGTACTTC CASSPKSWYDVYEQYF TRBJ2-7 - TRBV28 - 16
TGTGCCAGTAGTACCGGCGGGACTAGCGGGAGGGGGGAGCAGTTCTTC CASSTGGTSGRGEQFF TRBJ2-1 - TRBV19 TRBD2 16
TGTGCCAGCAGCTTTGTACGCCCATCAAATGAGCAGTTCTTC CASSFVRPSNEQFF TRBJ2-1 - TRBV5-8 - 14
TGTGCCAGTAGTCTACAATACGGGGGTAACACTGAAGCTTTCTTT CASSLQYGGNTEAFF TRBJ1-1 - TRBV19 - 15
TGTGCCACCAACGAGGGACTATCGGAAGGTGAGCAGTTCTTC CATNEGLSEGEQFF TRBJ2-1 few TRBV24-1 TRBD2 14
TGTGCCAGCAGGGGACGGTACTCTAACTATGGCTACACCTTC CASRGRYSNYGYTF TRBJ1-2 - TRBV27 - 14
TGTGCCAGCAGCTTACCAGGGGGGTCGAATCAGCCCCAGCATTTT CASSLPGGSNQPQHF TRBJ1-5 - TRBV7-2 TRBD1 15
TGTGCCAGCAGCACAGACAGCAGCTCCTACAATGAGCAGTTCTTC CASSTDSSSYNEQFF TRBJ2-1 - TRBV3-1/TRBV3-2 - 15
TGTGCCACCAGTGATTTCCGGGACAGGGGGCGAGGGGTCTCCTACAATGAGCAGTTCTTC CATSDFRDRGRGVSYNEQFF TRBJ2-1 - TRBV24-1 TRBD1 20
TGTGCCTGGACAGGGGATAGCAATCAGCCCCAGCATTTT CAWTGDSNQPQHF TRBJ1-5 - TRBV30 - 13
TGTGCCAGTAGCATAGCACAGGGAACTAACTATGGCTACACCTTC CASSIAQGTNYGYTF TRBJ1-2 - TRBV19 - 15
TGTGCCAGCAGCGTCTCGGGGGGCAGATACACCGGGGAGCTGTTTTTT CASSVSGGRYTGELFF TRBJ2-2 - TRBV7-2 - 16
TGTGCCAGCAGTTCTCCAGGACGGGAGGGGAAACTGTTTTTT CASSSPGREGKLFF TRBJ1-4 - TRBV6-5 - 14
TGTGCCAGCAGCTCCCGCCGGGACTCTGGAAACACCATATATTTT CASSSRRDSGNTIYF TRBJ1-3 - TRBV5-8 - 15
TGCAGCGTTGGGGGCGGGGAAGCCAGCTCCTACAATGAGCAGTTCTTC CSVGGGEASSYNEQFF TRBJ2-1 - TRBV29-1 - 16
TGCGCCAGCAGCGCCAGGAGGGGTAGGAACACTGAAGCTTTCTTT CASSARRGRNTEAFF TRBJ1-1 - TRBV5-1 - 15
TGCGCCAGCAGCCCTAACCCCCTTATCCCAGATACGCAGTATTTT CASSPNPLIPDTQYF TRBJ2-3 - TRBV4-1 - 15
TGTGCCAGCAGCTCCCTAGTGGGATCCTACGAGCAGTACTTC CASSSLVGSYEQYF TRBJ2-7 - TRBV7-9 - 14
TGTGCCAGCAGTGAATGGGACAGGGATCAGCCCCAGCATTTT CASSEWDRDQPQHF TRBJ1-5 - TRBV25-1 TRBD1 14
TGTGCCAGCAGCTCGACGGGAGGGGGGGATGAGCAGTTCTTC CASSSTGGGDEQFF TRBJ2-1 - TRBV11-3 TRBD2 14
TGCGCCAGCAGCCAAGCGGGAGAAGGGAATGAGCAGTTCTTC CASSQAGEGNEQFF TRBJ2-1 - TRBV4-1 - 14
TGTGCCTGGAGTGTCAGGAGGGGTAACTATGGCTACACCTTC CAWSVRRGNYGYTF TRBJ1-2 - TRBV30 - 14
TGCGCCAGCAGCTCTGGACAGGGTTCCTACAATGAGCAGTTCTTC CASSSGQGSYNEQFF TRBJ2-1 - TRBV5-1 TRBD1 15
TGTGCCAGCAGCCAAGGGGCAGCTTCACAAGATACGCAGTATTTT CASSQGAASQDTQYF TRBJ2-3 - TRBV3-1/TRBV3-2 - 15
TGCGCCAGCAGCTTTTTGGTGGGACAGGGGAATGAGGAACTGTTTTTT CASSFLVGQGNEELFF TRBJ1-4 - TRBV5-1 TRBD1 16